Below are 17 T cell receptor beta chains sequenced from a single sample in a study of T cell repertoires in cytomegalovirus infection. TCRdb re-derived calls from the reads in MiXCR, one entry per CDR3 protein. The repertoire holds 230,000 or so distinct CDR3 sequences, with 15% to 20% as singletons. Sequenced input: CD8+ T cells from PBMCs. The receptors were sampled from a human donor in good health (CMV status not recorded). Some clones in this sample may be carry-over from other donors' samples.

This clonotype was recorded once. V usage is TRBV5-4 and J usage is TRBJ2-1; 9 bases agree with TRBD2. The germline CDR1 and CDR2 sequences are SGHNT and YYREEE (reference sequence). V was pared by 9 bases and J by 3 bases, with 7 bases of the junction left unmatched. This CDR3 is 14 amino acids long. The CDR3 is CATAGGGFYNEQFF. CDR3 bases: TGTGCCACCGCGGGGGGGGGGTTCTACAATGAGCAGTTCTTC. Variable domain in full (rest from reference TRBV5-4 and TRBJ2-1): ETGVTQSPTHLIKTRGQQVTLRCSSQSGHNTVSWYQQALGQGPQFIFQYYREEENGRGNFPPRFSGLQFPNYSSELNVNALELDDSALYLCATAGGGFYNEQFFGPGTRLTVL.

This clonotype occurred many times. The chain combines TRBV11-3 with TRBJ2-1; no reliable D call. Germline CDR1 reads SGHNT; CDR2 reads YENEEA. V was clipped by 0 bases and J by 0 bases, with 6 bases between them. The CDR3 sequence is 15 residues long. The CDR3 DNA is TGTGCCAGCAGCTTAGACAGCAGCTCCTACAATGAGCAGTTCTTC. Its protein product is CASSLDSSSYNEQFF.

This clonotype was counted many times. The V and J genes are TRBV11-2 and TRBJ1-1; D unclear. Trimming took off 4 bases at V and 3 bases at J, with 18 bases between the two ends. Germline loops: CDR1 SGHAT, CDR2 FQNNGV. The CDR3 covers 16 residues. The CDR3: CASSSYTAPEDTEAFF. DNA for the CDR3: TGTGCCAGCAGCTCATACACGGCCCCGGAGGACACTGAAGCTTTCTTT.

This clonotype has only a few counts. This chain joins TRBV10-3 and TRBJ1-1; D may be TRBD1 (6 bases). The CDR3 has 15 amino acids. Trimming took off 7 bases at V and 5 bases at J, with 20 bases between the two ends. The germline V gene encodes CDR1 ENHRY and CDR2 SYGVKD. CDR3 sequence (DNA): TGTGCCATCATGGGCCCCCAGGGGCCAAGGACTGAAGCTTTCTTT. Amino acids: CAIMGPQGPRTEAFF.

The chain carries TRBV27 and TRBJ2-3; 8 nucleotides align to TRBD1. This CDR3 has 16 residues. Germline CDR1 reads MNHEY; CDR2 reads SMNVEV (reference sequence). V lost 2 bases and J lost 0; bases outside the gene matches: 4. The CDR3 region has the DNA TGTGCCAGCAGTTTAAGTCAGGGGGCGAGCACAGATACGCAGTATTTT. Translated: CASSLSQGASTDTQYF.

In its sample, this clonotype was seen once. A read error is likely, as this CDR3 ends without the conserved phenylalanine or tryptophan. No DNA is shown, since the ends of the CDR3 on it are uncertain; the CDR3 is the one TCRdb lists. The rearrangement links TRBV23-1 to TRBJ2-7; TRBD1 is the table's D call and was not checked against the DNA. TRBV23-1 is recorded as an ORF, its role being uncertain. Counting both end residues, the CDR3 totals 12 amino acids. The CDR3 spells CASSLRLGQGAP.

The sample holds a few counts of this clonotype. At one of its ends the junction is not consistent with the germline gene, which may arise from a read error. The chain combines TRBV4-2 with TRBJ2-6; 12 nucleotides line up with TRBD1. The CDR3 is 19 amino acids. CDR1 and CDR2 (germline): LGHNA, YNFKEQ. CDR3 in DNA: TGTGCCAGCAGCGAAGAAGCAGGGACAGGGGGCGGTGGGGCCAACGTCCTGACTTTC. Amino acids: CASSEEAGTGGGGANVLTF.

This clonotype was observed a few times. V usage is TRBV20-1 and J usage is TRBJ2-7; the D gene is possibly TRBD1 (6 bases). The CDR3 spans 17 residues. With 0 bases removed from V and 1 base from J, the gap between germline ends came to 19 bases. CDR1 DFQATT and CDR2 SNEGSKA come from the germline V gene (reference sequence). The DNA of the CDR3 is TGCAGTGCTAGAGATATTCCCCGGACAGCGCTATCCTACGAGCAGTACTTC. Translation gives CSARDIPRTALSYEQYF.

This clonotype was counted many times. This chain connects TRBV11-2 to TRBJ2-5; 8 nucleotides match TRBD1. This CDR3 comprises 17 residues. V dropped 3 bases and J dropped 5; count of bases not matched to a gene: 14. Germline V gene data show CDR1 as SGHAT and CDR2 as FQNNGV. CDR3 loop: CASSFGLQGDHRETQYF. The CDR3 bases are TGTGCCAGCAGCTTCGGATTACAGGGGGATCACAGGGAGACCCAGTACTTC.

The chain has TRBV29-1 and TRBJ2-4; no clear D gene. The CDR3 is 12 residues long. V was cut by 3 bases and J by 7 bases, with 10 bases left in between. Germline V lookup: CDR1 SQVTM, CDR2 ANQGSEA. DNA of the CDR3: TGCAGCGTTGAGGGCAGACATAACATTCAGTACTTC. The encoded protein is CSVEGRHNIQYF.

This clonotype was recorded a few times. The gene calls are TRBV4-2 and TRBJ2-2, with 10 bases identical to TRBD2. The CDR3 loop spans 20 amino acids. Germline-derived CDR1 and CDR2 are LGHNA and YNFKEQ. The V gene end was trimmed by 0 bases and the J gene end by 3 bases; junction bases not matched to a gene: 13. CDR3 in DNA: TGTGCCAGCAGCCAAGATGGGCCAGCGGGGGGGTTTTCGGACACCGGGGAGCTGTTTTTT. Residues: CASSQDGPAGGFSDTGELFF.

This clonotype was seen more than once but under ten times. This chain connects TRBV11-2 to TRBJ1-2; TRBD1 is a possible D gene (6 bases). V lost 5 bases and J lost 1, with 14 bases in between. Per germline, CDR1 SGHAT and CDR2 FQNNGV. The CDR3 covers 15 residues. CDR3: CASSITGTFNYGYTF. CDR3 DNA: TGTGCCAGCAGCATAACCGGGACATTTAACTATGGCTACACCTTC.

The chain links TRBV20-1 to TRBJ2-7; possible D gene TRBD1, 7 bases. The CDR3 is made up of 14 amino acids. Trimming took off 6 bases at V and 2 bases at J, with 17 bases between the two ends. Germline CDR1 and CDR2: DFQATT and SNEGSKA (reference sequence). CDR3 amino acids: CSAGGDSGPYEQYF. CDR3 coding DNA: TGCAGTGCAGGAGGGGACAGCGGTCCCTACGAGCAGTACTTC.

This clonotype came up many times. This sequence joins TRBV7-8 and TRBJ2-3, with D possibly matching TRBD2 (5 bases). CDR1 SGHVS and CDR2 FQNEAQ come from the germline V gene. Trimming took 7 bases from V and 1 from J, leaving 12 bases between them. The CDR3 sequence is 14 residues long. This CDR3 is CASNPLLGTDTQYF. CDR3 coding DNA: TGTGCCAGCAACCCCTTACTAGGCACAGATACGCAGTATTTT.

This clonotype appeared many times. The chain links TRBV7-6 to TRBJ1-2; 7 nucleotides agree with TRBD1. The CDR3 runs to 13 residues. The germline V gene has CDR1 SGHVS and CDR2 FNYEAQ. V lost 1 base and J lost 8; bases outside the gene matches: 4. CDR3 amino acids: CASSLEGTVGYTF. As DNA, the CDR3 is TGTGCCAGCAGCTTAGAAGGGACAGTCGGCTACACCTTC.

This clonotype has more than one count but fewer than ten. The J gene is TRBJ2-2, the V gene TRBV20-1; TRBD1 matches at 7 bases. CDR1 is DFQATT, CDR2 SNEGSKA, per germline (reference sequence). With V trimmed by 5 bases and J by 2 bases, 5 bases remained unmatched. There are 14 residues in the CDR3. The CDR3 loop reads CSARQGGNTGELFF. The CDR3 DNA follows: TGCAGTGCTCGACAGGGTGGAAACACCGGGGAGCTGTTTTTT.

This clonotype was seen only a few times. The chain carries TRBV7-9 and TRBJ2-5; possibly TRBD1 for D (5 bases). V shed 5 bases and J shed 4 bases, with 8 bases lying between them. The CDR3 contains 12 residues. Germline V gene data show CDR1 as SEHNR and CDR2 as FQNEAQ (reference sequence). CDR3 coding DNA: TGTGCCAGCAGCCGGACATCAGAGACCCAGTACTTC. It specifies CASSRTSETQYF. Full variable domain (missing parts from reference TRBV7-9 and TRBJ2-5): DTGVSQNPRHKITKRGQNVTFRCDPISEHNRLYWYRQTLGQGPEFLTYFQNEAQLEKSRLLSDRFSAERPKGSFSTLEIQRTEQGDSAMYLCASSRTSETQYFGPGTRLLVL.